This T cell receptor beta chain was identified during a study of OX40 agonist ivuxolimab in advanced cancers. This clone was detected a few times. Trimming cost V 4 bases and J 6 bases; bases outside gene matches: 8. This CDR3 is built from 15 residues. Germline CDR1 SGHTA, CDR2 FQGNSA. The table came from immunoSEQ multiplex PCR; TCRdb's copy has only in-frame clones and leaves some out. The profile covers around 84,000 clones, with 85% to 95% appearing a single time and approximately 11% taken by the ten largest. This chain connects TRBV7-2 to TRBJ2-1; TRBD2 aligns across 8 bases. The TCR comes from an adult with an advanced solid tumor such as melanoma, head and neck, liver or kidney cancer. The specimen comprised CD4+ or CD8+ T cells sorted from blood, sampled in a trial of the OX40 agonist ivuxolimab. For the CDR3, the DNA is TGTGCCAGCAGCTCGTTCCCGGGAGGGTTCAATGAGCAGTTCTTC. It codes for CASSSFPGGFNEQFF.